Below are 7 T cell receptor beta chains sequenced from a single sample in a study of blood T cell repertoires in COVID-19. Sequenced by immunoSEQ multiplex PCR; TCRdb stores in-frame clones only, minus some. The top ten hold 2% to 2.5% of the sample, which has 250,000 to 300,000 clones, roughly 87% seen once. The sequenced sample consisted of peripheral blood. The receptor source for this set is a woman aged 50 to 65 who had recovered from COVID-19.

V usage is TRBV6-5 and J usage is TRBJ2-1, with TRBD2 matching 7 bases. Trimming removed 5 bases from V and 8 bases from J; junction bases left unmatched: 12. This CDR3 is built from 15 residues. In germline, CDR1 is MNHEY, CDR2 SVGAGI. The CDR3 sequence is CASSPRGRAYDEQFF. For the CDR3, the DNA is TGTGCCAGCAGTCCCCGGGGGAGGGCTTACGATGAGCAGTTCTTC.

In its sample, this clone was seen a few times. This rearrangement joins TRBV18 to TRBJ2-7; D is unclear. CDR3 length: 13 amino acids. The germline gives CDR1 KGHSH, CDR2 LQKENI. V was shortened by 6 bases and J by 2 bases, with 11 bases between the two germline ends. The CDR3 reads CASSHTAAYEQYF. For the CDR3, the DNA is TGTGCCAGCTCCCACACCGCGGCCTACGAGCAGTACTTC.

This clone was counted a few times. The rearrangement links TRBV19 to TRBJ1-2; 7 bases fit TRBD1. Germline assignment: CDR1 LNHDA and CDR2 SQIVND (reference sequence). This CDR3 is built from 14 residues. After removal of 7 bases from V and 3 bases from J, the junction contained 8 bases not matched to a gene. The CDR3 DNA is TGTGCCAGTATCCCCCGCGACAGGGACTATGGCTACACCTTC. Amino acid sequence: CASIPRDRDYGYTF.

DNA of the CDR3: TGTGCCAGCACCTCAGGTGGTTCTGGAAACACCATATATTTT. Translated, it gives CASTSGGSGNTIYF. V and J are TRBV7-9 and TRBJ1-3; D unclear. Germline V gene sequence: CDR1 SEHNR, CDR2 FQNEAQ (reference sequence). V was cut by 7 bases and J by 1 base, with 11 bases left in between. This CDR3 region has 14 residues.

The chain links TRBV9 to TRBJ1-1; TRBD1 matches at 8 bases. The CDR3 length is 14 residues. CDR1 and CDR2 (germline): SGDLS, YYNGEE. The junction had 5 bases not matched to a gene; V was cut back by 1 base and J by 6 bases. In nucleotides, the CDR3 is TGTGCCAGCAGCGTACTCGACAGGGGCTCTGAAGCTTTCTTT. As protein: CASSVLDRGSEAFF.

The chain recombines TRBV28 with TRBJ1-5; no clear D. Germline lookup yields CDR1 MDHEN and CDR2 SYDVKM. The CDR3 loop spans 12 amino acids. V was pared by 3 bases and J by 3 bases, with 3 bases between. The DNA of the CDR3 is TGTGCCAGCAGTTTCTCCAATCAGCCCCAGCATTTT. It codes for CASSFSNQPQHF.

J is TRBJ1-4 and V is TRBV7-2; unclear D gene. The V gene's germline CDR1 is SGHTA and CDR2 FQGNSA. V was cut by 1 base and J by 5 bases, with 8 bases left in between. The CDR3 totals 14 residues. The CDR3 protein is CASSLGYMNEKLFF. CDR3 nucleotide sequence: TGTGCCAGCAGCTTAGGGTACATGAATGAAAAACTGTTTTTT. Full variable domain (rest looked up from reference TRBV7-2 and TRBJ1-4): GAGVSQSPSNKVTEKGKDVELRCDPISGHTALYWYRQSLGQGLEFLIYFQGNSAPDKSGLPSDRFSAERTGGSVSTLTIQRTQQEDSAVYLCASSLGYMNEKLFFGSGTQLSVL.